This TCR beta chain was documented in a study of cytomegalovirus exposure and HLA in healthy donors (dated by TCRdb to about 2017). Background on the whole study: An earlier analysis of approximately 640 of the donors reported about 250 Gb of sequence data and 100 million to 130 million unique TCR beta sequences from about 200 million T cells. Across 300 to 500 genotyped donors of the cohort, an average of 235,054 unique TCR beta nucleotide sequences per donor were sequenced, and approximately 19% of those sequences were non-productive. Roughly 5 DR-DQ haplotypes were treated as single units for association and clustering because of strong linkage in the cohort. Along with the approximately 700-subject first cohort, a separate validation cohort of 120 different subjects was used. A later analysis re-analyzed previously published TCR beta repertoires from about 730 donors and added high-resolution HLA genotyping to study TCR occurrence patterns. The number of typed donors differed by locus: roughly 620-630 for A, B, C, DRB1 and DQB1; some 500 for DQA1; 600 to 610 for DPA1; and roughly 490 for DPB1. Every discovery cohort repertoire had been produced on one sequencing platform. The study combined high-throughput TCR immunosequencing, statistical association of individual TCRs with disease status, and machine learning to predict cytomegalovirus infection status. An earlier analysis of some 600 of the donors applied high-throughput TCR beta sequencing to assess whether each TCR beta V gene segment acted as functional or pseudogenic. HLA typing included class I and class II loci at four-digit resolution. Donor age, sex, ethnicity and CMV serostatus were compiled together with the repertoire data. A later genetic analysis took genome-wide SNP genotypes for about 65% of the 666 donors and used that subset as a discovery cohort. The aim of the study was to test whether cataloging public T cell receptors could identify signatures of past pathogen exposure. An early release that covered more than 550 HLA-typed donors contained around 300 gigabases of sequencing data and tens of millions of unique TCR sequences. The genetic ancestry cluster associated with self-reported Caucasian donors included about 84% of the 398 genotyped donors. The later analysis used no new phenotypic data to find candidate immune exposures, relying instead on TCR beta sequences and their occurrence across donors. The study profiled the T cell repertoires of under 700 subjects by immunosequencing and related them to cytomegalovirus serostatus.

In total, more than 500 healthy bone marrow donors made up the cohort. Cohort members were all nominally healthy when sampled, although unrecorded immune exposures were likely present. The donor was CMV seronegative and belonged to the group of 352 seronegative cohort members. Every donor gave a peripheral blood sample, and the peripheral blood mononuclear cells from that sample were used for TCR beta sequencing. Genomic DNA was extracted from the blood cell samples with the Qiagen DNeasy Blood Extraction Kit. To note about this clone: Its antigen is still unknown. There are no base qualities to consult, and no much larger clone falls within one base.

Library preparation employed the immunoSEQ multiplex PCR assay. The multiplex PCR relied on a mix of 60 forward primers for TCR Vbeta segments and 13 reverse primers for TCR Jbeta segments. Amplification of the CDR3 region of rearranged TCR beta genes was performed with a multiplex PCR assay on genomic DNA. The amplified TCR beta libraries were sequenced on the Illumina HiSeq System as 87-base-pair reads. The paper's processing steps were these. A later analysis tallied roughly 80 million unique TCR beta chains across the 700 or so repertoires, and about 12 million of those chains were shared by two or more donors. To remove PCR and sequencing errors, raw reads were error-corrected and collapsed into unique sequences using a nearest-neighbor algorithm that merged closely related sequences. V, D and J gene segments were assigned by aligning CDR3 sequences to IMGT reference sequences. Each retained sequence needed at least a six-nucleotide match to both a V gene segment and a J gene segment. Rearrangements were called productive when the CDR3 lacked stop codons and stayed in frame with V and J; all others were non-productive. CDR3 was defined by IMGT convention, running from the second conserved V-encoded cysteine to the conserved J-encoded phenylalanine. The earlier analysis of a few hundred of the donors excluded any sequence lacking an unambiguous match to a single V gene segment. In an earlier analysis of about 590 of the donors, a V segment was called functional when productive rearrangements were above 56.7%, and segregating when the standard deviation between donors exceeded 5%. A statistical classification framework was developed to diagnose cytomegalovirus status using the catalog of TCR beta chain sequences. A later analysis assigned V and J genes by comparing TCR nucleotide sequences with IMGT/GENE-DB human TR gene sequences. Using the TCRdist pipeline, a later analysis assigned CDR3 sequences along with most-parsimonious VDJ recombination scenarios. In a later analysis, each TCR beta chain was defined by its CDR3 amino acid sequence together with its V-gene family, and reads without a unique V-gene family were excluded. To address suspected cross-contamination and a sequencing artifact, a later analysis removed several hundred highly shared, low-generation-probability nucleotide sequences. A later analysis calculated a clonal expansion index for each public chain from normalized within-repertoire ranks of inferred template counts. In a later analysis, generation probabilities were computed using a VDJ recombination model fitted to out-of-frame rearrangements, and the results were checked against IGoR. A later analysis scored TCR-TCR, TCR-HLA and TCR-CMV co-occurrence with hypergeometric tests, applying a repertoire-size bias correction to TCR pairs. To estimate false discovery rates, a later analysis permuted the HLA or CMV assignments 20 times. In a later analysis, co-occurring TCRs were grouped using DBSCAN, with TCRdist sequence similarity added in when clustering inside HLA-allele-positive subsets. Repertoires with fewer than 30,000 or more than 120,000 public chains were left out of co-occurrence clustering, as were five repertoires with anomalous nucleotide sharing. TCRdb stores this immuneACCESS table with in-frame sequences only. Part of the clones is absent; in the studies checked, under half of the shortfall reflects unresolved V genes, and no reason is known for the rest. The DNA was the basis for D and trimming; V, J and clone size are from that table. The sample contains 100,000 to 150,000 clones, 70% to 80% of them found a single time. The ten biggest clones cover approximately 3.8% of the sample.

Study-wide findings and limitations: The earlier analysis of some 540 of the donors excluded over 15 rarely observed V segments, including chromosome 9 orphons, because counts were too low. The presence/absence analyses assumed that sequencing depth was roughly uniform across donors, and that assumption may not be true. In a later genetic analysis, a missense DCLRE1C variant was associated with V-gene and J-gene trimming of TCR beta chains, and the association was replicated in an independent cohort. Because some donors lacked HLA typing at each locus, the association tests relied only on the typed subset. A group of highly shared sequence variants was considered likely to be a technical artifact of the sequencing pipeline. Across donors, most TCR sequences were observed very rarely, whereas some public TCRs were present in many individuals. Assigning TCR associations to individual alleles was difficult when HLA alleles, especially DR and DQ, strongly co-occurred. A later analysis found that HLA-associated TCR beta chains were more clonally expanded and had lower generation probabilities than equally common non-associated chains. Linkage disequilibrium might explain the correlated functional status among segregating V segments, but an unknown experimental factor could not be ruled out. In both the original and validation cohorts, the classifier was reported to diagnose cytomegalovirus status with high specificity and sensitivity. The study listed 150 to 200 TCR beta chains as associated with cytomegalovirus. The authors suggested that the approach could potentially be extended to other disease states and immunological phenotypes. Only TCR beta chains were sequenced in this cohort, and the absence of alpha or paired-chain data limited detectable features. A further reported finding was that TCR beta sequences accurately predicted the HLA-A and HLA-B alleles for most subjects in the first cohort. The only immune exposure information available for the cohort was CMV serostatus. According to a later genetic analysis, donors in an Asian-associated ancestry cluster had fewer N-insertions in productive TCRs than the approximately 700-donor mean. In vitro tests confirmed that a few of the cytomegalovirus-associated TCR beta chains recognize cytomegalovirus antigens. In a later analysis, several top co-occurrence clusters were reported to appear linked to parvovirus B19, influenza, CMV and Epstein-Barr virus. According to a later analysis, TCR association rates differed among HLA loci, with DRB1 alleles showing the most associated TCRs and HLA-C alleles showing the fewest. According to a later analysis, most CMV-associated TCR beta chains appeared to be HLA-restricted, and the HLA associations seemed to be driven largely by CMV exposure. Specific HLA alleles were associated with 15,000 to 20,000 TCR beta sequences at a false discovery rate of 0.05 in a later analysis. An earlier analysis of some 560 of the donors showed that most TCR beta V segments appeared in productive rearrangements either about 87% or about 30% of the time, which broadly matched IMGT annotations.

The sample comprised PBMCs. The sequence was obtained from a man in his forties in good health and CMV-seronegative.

Here the CDR3 is given as CASSGTGGRNSPLHF. The nucleotides read TGTGCCAGCAGTGGAACAGGGGGCCGAAATTCACCCCTCCACTTT. The chain uses TRBV6-1 and TRBJ1-6; 9 bases in the middle match TRBD1. The CDR3 covers 15 residues, taking in both the cysteine and the phenylalanine. The sequence is cut down to CDR3 DNA, 45 bases in frame from base 1. Germline trimming amounts to 4 bases on V and 7 bases on J, with 5 as the count of junction bases outside the gene matches. Via the germline V gene, CDR1 is MNHNS and CDR2 SASEGT.